Sequencing of this T cell receptor beta chain was carried out in a study of CD4 T cells in relation to SARS-CoV-2 and coronaviruses. At the level of the study: The restricting HLA molecule for shared crossreactive spike epitopes was mapped.

CDR1 and CDR2 from the germline V gene are SEHNR and FQNEAQ (reference sequence). The CDR3 runs 13 residues. The V end was cut by 1 base, the J end by 7 bases, with 10 bases between. Sequencing used immunoSEQ multiplex PCR; TCRdb keeps in-frame clones, though not all of them. The data hold tens of thousands of clones, with less than 80% observed a single time. This clone has just a few counts. Its specificity is unknown. Unexposed donor CD4+ T cells date from about 2011-2018, before the COVID-19 pandemic. After nine to ten days of culture, CD4+ T cells were isolated. Sequencing was carried out using CD4+ T cells from PBMCs, cultured in vitro. The chain recombines TRBV7-9 with TRBJ1-2; D unclear. The receptor's source is a human donor in good health. The CDR3 DNA sequence: TGTGCCAGCAGCTTAGGAACAGAAAGTGGCTACACCTTC. Amino acid sequence: CASSLGTESGYTF.